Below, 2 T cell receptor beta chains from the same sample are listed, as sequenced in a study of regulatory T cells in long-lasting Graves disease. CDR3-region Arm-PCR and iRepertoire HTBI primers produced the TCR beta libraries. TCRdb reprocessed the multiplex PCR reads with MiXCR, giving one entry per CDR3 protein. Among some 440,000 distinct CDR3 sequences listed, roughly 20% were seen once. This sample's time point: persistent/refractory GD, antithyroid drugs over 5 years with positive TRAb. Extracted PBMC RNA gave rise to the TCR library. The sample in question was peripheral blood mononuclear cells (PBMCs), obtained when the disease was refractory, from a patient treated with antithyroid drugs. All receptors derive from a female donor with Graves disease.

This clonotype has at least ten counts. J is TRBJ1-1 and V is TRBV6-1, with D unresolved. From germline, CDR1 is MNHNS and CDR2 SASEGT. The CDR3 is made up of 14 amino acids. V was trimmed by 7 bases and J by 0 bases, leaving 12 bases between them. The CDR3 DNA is TGTGCCAGCACGGACGGACTAGTGAACACTGAAGCTTTCTTT. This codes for CASTDGLVNTEAFF.

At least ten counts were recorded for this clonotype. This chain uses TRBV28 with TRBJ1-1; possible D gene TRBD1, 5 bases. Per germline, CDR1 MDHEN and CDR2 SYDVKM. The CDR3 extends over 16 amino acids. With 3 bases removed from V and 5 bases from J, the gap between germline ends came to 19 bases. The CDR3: CASSFEIGVIFTEAFF. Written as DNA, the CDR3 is TGTGCCAGCAGTTTTGAGATAGGGGTTATTTTTACTGAAGCTTTCTTT.